These 11 T cell receptor beta chains share one sample of origin, sequenced in a study of T cell repertoires in cytomegalovirus infection. TCRdb recomputed calls from the reads with MiXCR, one row per CDR3 protein. The sample carries approximately 990,000 distinct CDR3 sequences, around 32% recorded once. These receptors' targets are unknown. The specimen comprised cultured CD8+ T cells from PBMCs, sampled from culture after CMV antigen stimulation. Receptor source: a human donor in good health (CMV status not recorded). Some clones in this sample may be carry-over from other donors' samples.

The chain has TRBV9 and TRBJ1-1; D unresolved. V was trimmed by 4 bases and J by 1 base, leaving 14 bases between them. This CDR3 has 15 amino acids. Per the germline V gene, CDR1 is SGDLS and CDR2 is YYNGEE. The CDR3: CASSFRWGKNTEAFF. The DNA for the CDR3 is TGTGCCAGCAGCTTCCGCTGGGGAAAGAACACTGAAGCTTTCTTT.

This clonotype was observed a few times. The chain has TRBV7-6 and TRBJ1-6, with 7 bases fitting TRBD1. The ends lost 3 bases at V and 4 bases at J; junction bases unmatched: 9. The CDR3 consists of 17 residues. Per germline, CDR1 SGHVS and CDR2 FNYEAQ. CDR3 in amino acids: CASSLGTVPGYNSPLHF. As DNA, the CDR3 is TGTGCCAGCAGCTTGGGGACAGTCCCGGGGTATAATTCACCCCTCCACTTT.

The chain has TRBV9 and TRBJ2-5, with D uncertain. Trimming cost V 0 bases and J 0 bases, with 12 bases left between them. The CDR3 spans 16 residues. The germline V gene encodes CDR1 SGDLS and CDR2 YYNGEE. The CDR3 DNA reads as TGTGCCAGCAGCGTAGGGGTAGACGGGCACCAAGAGACCCAGTACTTC. It translates to CASSVGVDGHQETQYF.

This clonotype has only a few counts. The CDR3 region has the DNA TGTGCCAGCAGTTACTCGACACAGCGGGACAGGGGGCAATACTACGAGCAGTACTTC. This encodes CASSYSTQRDRGQYYEQYF. This chain joins TRBV6-6 and TRBJ2-7; 12 nucleotides line up with TRBD1. Germline assignment: CDR1 MNHNY and CDR2 SVGAGI (reference sequence). The trim removed 0 bases at V and 3 bases at J, leaving 12 bases unmatched. The CDR3 extends over 19 amino acids.

The table lists this clonotype with a count of one. The junction does not match germline at one end; this may be a read error. This chain connects TRBV7-9 to TRBJ2-5; no clear D. The CDR3 contains 16 residues. Germline loops: CDR1 SEHNR, CDR2 FQNEAQ (reference sequence). The CDR3 here is CVSSPSRAGFQETQYF. The CDR3 DNA reads TGTGTCAGCAGCCCATCCCGGGCCGGATTCCAAGAGACCCAGTACTTC.

The table lists this clonotype with a few counts. V and J are TRBV15 and TRBJ2-7; no definite D call. Looked up from germline, CDR1 is LNHNV and CDR2 is YYDKDF (reference sequence). Trimming pared 3 bases from V and 0 bases from J, leaving 6 bases between. The CDR3 spans 13 residues. CDR3 nucleotides: TGTGCCACCAGCAGTCAGGCCTCCTACGAGCAGTACTTC. Protein: CATSSQASYEQYF.

This clonotype was counted ten times or more. The J gene is TRBJ2-6, the V gene TRBV7-9; D perhaps matches TRBD2 (5 bases). V gave up 4 bases and J gave up 1 base, with 11 bases separating them. Germline-derived CDR1 and CDR2 are SEHNR and FQNEAQ (reference sequence). The length of the CDR3 is 16 residues. The CDR3 coding sequence is TGTGCCAGCAGCTCGGGAAGGGAGTCTGGGGCCAACGTCCTGACTTTC. This translates into CASSSGRESGANVLTF.

The gene calls are TRBV6-2 or TRBV6-3 and TRBJ1-4; 8 bases line up with TRBD1. The CDR3 has 14 residues. Germline V gene lookup returns CDR1 MNHEY and CDR2 SVGEGT. V shed 6 bases, J shed 5 bases, and the junction held 5 bases outside the gene matches. The CDR3 reads CASRDRDRNEKLFF. CDR3 DNA: TGTGCCAGCAGAGACCGGGACAGGAATGAAAAACTGTTTTTT.

This clonotype was seen a few times. The rearrangement joins TRBV7-9 to TRBJ1-5; tentatively, D is TRBD1 (6 bases). This CDR3 spans 14 amino acids. The ends were cut back, 5 bases at V and 4 bases at J, with 12 bases in the middle. The germline V gene has CDR1 SEHNR and CDR2 FQNEAQ (reference sequence). This chain's CDR3 is CASSQGHANQPQHF. The CDR3, as DNA: TGTGCCAGCAGCCAGGGACATGCAAATCAGCCCCAGCATTTT.

The CDR3 region has the DNA TGTGCCATCAGTGAGTGGGGAGATGAGCAGTTCTTC. This translates into CAISEWGDEQFF. This chain joins TRBV10-3 and TRBJ2-1; maybe TRBD2 (5 bases). The CDR3 length is 12 residues. V was trimmed by 1 base and J by 8 bases, leaving 6 bases between them. Germline values: CDR1 ENHRY, CDR2 SYGVKD.

Concerning this clonotype itself: The germline gene is not matched at one end of the junction; a read error may be the cause. The chain carries TRBV6-6 and TRBJ2-1, with D possibly being TRBD1 (5 bases). The CDR3 extends over 14 amino acids. Germline V lookup: CDR1 MNHNY, CDR2 SVGAGI (reference sequence). The CDR3 reads CVSSYSTEYNEQFF. CDR3 DNA sequence: TGTGTCAGCAGTTATTCGACAGAATACAATGAGCAGTTCTTC.